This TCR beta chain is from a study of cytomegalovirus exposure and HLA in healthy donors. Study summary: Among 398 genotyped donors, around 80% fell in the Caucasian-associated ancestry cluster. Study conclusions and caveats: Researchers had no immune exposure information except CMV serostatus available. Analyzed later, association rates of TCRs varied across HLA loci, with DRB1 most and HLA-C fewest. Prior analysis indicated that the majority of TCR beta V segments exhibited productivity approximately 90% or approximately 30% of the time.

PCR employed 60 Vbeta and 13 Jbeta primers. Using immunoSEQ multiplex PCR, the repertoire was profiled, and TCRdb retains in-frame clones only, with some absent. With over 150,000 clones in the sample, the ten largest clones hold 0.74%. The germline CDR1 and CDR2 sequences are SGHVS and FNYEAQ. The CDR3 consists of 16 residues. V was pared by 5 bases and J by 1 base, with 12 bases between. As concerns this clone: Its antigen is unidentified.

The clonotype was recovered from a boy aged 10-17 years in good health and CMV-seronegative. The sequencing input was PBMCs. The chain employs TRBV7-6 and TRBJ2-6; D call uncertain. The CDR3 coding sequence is TGTGCCAGCAGCCTTGGTTATGAGTCTGGGGCCAACGTCCTGACTTTC. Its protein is CASSLGYESGANVLTF. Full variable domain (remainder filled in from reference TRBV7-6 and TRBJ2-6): GAGVSQSPRYKVTKRGQDVALRCDPISGHVSLYWYRQALGQGPEFLTYFNYEAQQDKSGLPNDRFSAERPEGSISTLTIQRTEQRDSAMYRCASSLGYESGANVLTFGAGSRLTVL.